These T cell receptor beta chains were read from a single sample in a study of cytomegalovirus exposure and HLA in healthy donors. Generated by immunoSEQ multiplex PCR, the TCRdb table keeps only in-frame clones and is missing some. The sample comprises 150,000 to 200,000 clones, 60% to 80% of which are singletons, and more than 1.4% rests with the top ten. Sequences were obtained from PBMCs. The receptors originated from a male donor in good health and CMV-seronegative. CDR3s include the opening cysteine and the closing phenylalanine or tryptophan. The D gene is left open where the match is weak. Size values are once, few and many counts, or a class for expanded clones, and some rows have none.

D gene	J gene	V gene	clone size	CDR3 protein	CDR3 DNA
NA	TRBJ1-1	TRBV18	NA	CASSPRAGAAEAFF	TGTGCCAGCTCACCAAGAGCGGGGGCGGCTGAAGCTTTCTTT
NA	TRBJ1-4	TRBV5-1	NA	CASSSRTQEKLFF	TGCGCCAGCAGCTCCCGTACACAAGAAAAACTGTTTTTT
NA	TRBJ1-1	TRBV6-6	NA	CASRLQNQNTEAFF	TGTGCCAGCAGGTTACAGAACCAGAACACTGAAGCTTTCTTT
NA	TRBJ2-7	TRBV12-5	once	CASGLGAGKAEQYF	TGTGCTAGTGGTTTGGGGGCAGGGAAGGCCGAGCAGTACTTC
NA	TRBJ2-2	TRBV4-1	NA	CASSQDGRGGGELFF	TGCGCCAGCAGCCAAGATGGGAGGGGGGGCGGGGAGCTGTTTTTT
NA	TRBJ2-1	TRBV28	NA	CASSLGQNNEQFF	TGTGCCAGCAGTTTAGGACAGAACAATGAGCAGTTCTTC
NA	TRBJ2-7	TRBV5-6	NA	CASGDIFKSSNEQYF	TGTGCCAGCGGGGACATCTTTAAAAGTTCGAACGAGCAGTACTTC
TRBD1	TRBJ2-1	TRBV23-1	NA	CASSQPKPKIGMIRGQGGYNEQFF	TGCGCCAGCAGTCAACCCAAACCTAAGATCGGGATGATTCGAGGACAGGGGGGGTACAATGAGCAGTTCTTC
NA	TRBJ2-7	TRBV5-1	NA	CASSPGWRALNEQYF	TGCGCCAGCAGCCCTGGATGGAGGGCCCTCAACGAGCAGTACTTC
NA	TRBJ2-7	TRBV5-1	once	CASSLGGSPYEQYF	TGCGCCAGCAGCTTGGGGGGCTCCCCCTACGAGCAGTACTTC
TRBD1	TRBJ2-2	TRBV4-3	NA	CASSPLQGDTGELFF	TGCGCCAGCAGCCCCCTTCAGGGGGACACCGGGGAGCTGTTTTTT
NA	TRBJ1-5	TRBV11-2	few	CASRHGGAAGGVRNQPQHF	TGTGCCAGCAGGCATGGGGGGGCCGCGGGTGGGGTGCGCAATCAGCCCCAGCATTTT
TRBD1	TRBJ1-2	TRBV28	NA	CASRPTGGGYGYTF	TGTGCCAGCAGACCGACAGGGGGTGGCTATGGCTACACCTTC
NA	TRBJ2-5	TRBV7-9	NA	CASSLAALEIQETQYF	TGTGCCAGCAGCTTAGCAGCCCTCGAGATCCAAGAGACCCAGTACTTC
NA	TRBJ2-2	TRBV5-1	NA	CASSLGLENTGELFF	TGCGCCAGCAGCTTGGGACTAGAGAACACCGGGGAGCTGTTTTTT
NA	TRBJ2-5	TRBV7-6	NA	CASSLSGLETQYF	TGTGCCAGCAGCTTATCAGGGCTTGAGACCCAGTACTTC
TRBD2	TRBJ2-3	TRBV4-2	NA	CASSQEAGGPDTQYF	TGTGCCAGCAGCCAAGAAGCGGGGGGGCCAGATACGCAGTATTTT
TRBD2	TRBJ2-1	TRBV5-4	NA	CASSRRGAGAYNEQFF	TGTGCCAGCAGCAGGAGGGGAGCGGGAGCCTACAATGAGCAGTTCTTC
TRBD2	TRBJ2-1	TRBV18	once	CASSSPGLEQFF	TGTGCCAGCTCATCTCCGGGACTAGAGCAGTTCTTC
NA	TRBJ1-1	TRBV4-1	NA	CASSQDWKQGEAFF	TGCGCCAGCAGCCAAGATTGGAAACAGGGTGAAGCTTTCTTT
TRBD2	TRBJ2-5	TRBV9	NA	CASSASIERGGGETQYF	TGTGCCAGCAGCGCTTCGATTGAGCGGGGGGGCGGAGAGACCCAGTACTTC
TRBD1	TRBJ1-2	TRBV9	NA	CASRPGQSVGGYTF	TGTGCCAGCCGACCGGGACAGTCGGTCGGTGGCTACACCTTC
NA	TRBJ1-5	TRBV18	NA	CASSPRGGSNQPQHF	TGTGCCAGCTCACCACGGGGAGGGAGCAATCAGCCCCAGCATTTT
TRBD2	TRBJ2-1	TRBV5-1	NA	CASSQTSGSLNEQFF	TGCGCCAGCAGCCAGACTAGCGGGAGTCTCAATGAGCAGTTCTTC
NA	TRBJ2-2	TRBV5-1	NA	CASREGANTGELFF	TGCGCCAGCAGGGAGGGGGCCAACACCGGGGAGCTGTTTTTT
NA	TRBJ1-1	TRBV4-1	NA	CASSQPNRGRGWPEAFF	TGCGCCAGCAGCCAACCGAACCGGGGCAGGGGTTGGCCTGAAGCTTTCTTT
NA	TRBJ2-1	TRBV5-4	NA	CASSDWDSEQFF	TGTGCCAGCAGCGACTGGGACTCTGAGCAGTTCTTC
TRBD1	TRBJ2-5	TRBV2	NA	CASSGGQVETQYF	TGTGCCAGCAGTGGAGGACAGGTAGAGACCCAGTACTTC
NA	TRBJ1-2	TRBV5-5	NA	CASSPTGGEGYGYTF	TGTGCCAGCAGCCCCACGGGGGGCGAGGGTTATGGCTACACCTTC
NA	TRBJ1-6	TRBV5-4	NA	CASSHRTENSPLHF	TGTGCCAGCAGCCACCGGACAGAGAATTCACCCCTCCACTTT
TRBD2	TRBJ2-5	TRBV11-2	NA	CASSSRSTGPGGTQYF	TGTGCCAGCAGCTCCCGCTCAACAGGCCCGGGAGGGACCCAGTACTTC
NA	TRBJ1-6	TRBV19	NA	CASSPGTINSPLHF	TGTGCCAGTAGTCCCGGGACAATCAATTCACCCCTCCACTTT